These 16 T cell receptor beta chains share one sample of origin, sequenced in a study of cytomegalovirus exposure and HLA in healthy donors. It was with 60 Vbeta and 13 Jbeta primers that the PCR ran. The method was immunoSEQ multiplex PCR; TCRdb's version includes in-frame clones alone and lacks a portion of them. The sample consists of about 200,000 clones, 87% of them appearing once. The sequenced sample consisted of PBMCs. The receptor source for this set is a man aged 30 to 45 in good health and CMV-seronegative.

The CDR3 sequence: CATSRWVGLSYEQYF. CDR3 DNA: TGTGCCACCAGCAGATGGGTGGGGCTCTCCTACGAGCAGTACTTC. The chain employs TRBV15 and TRBJ2-5; a weak D match, TRBD1 (5 bases). With the DNA end fitting TRBJ2-7 better, the J assignment may be wrong. Germline loops: CDR1 LNHNV, CDR2 YYDKDF (reference sequence). The CDR3 sequence is 15 residues long.

This chain joins TRBV28 and TRBJ2-3; 16 bases fit TRBD2. Germline CDR1 MDHEN, CDR2 SYDVKM. Trimming removed 7 bases from V and 3 bases from J; junction bases left unmatched: 10. The CDR3 is 18 amino acids. The CDR3 nucleotides read TGTGCCAGCACCACTGGGACTAGCGGGAGGGCCGGGACAGATACGCAGTATTTT. The encoded protein is CASTTGTSGRAGTDTQYF.

The V gene is TRBV28, the J gene TRBJ2-7, with D perhaps TRBD1 (6 bases). From germline, CDR1 is MDHEN and CDR2 SYDVKM. The CDR3 is made up of 14 amino acids. V lost 6 bases and J 4 bases, leaving 16 bases between the germline ends. DNA of the CDR3: TGTGCCAGCAGCCAAGGGGGTGAGGGATACGAGCAGTACTTC. Protein: CASSQGGEGYEQYF.

This rearrangement joins TRBV18 to TRBJ2-3; TRBD2 matches 10 bases. Germline CDR1 and CDR2: KGHSH and LQKENI. V was clipped by 0 bases and J by 5 bases; unmatched bases: 5. CDR3 length equals 16 residues. The CDR3 spells CASSPPGLAGEDTQYF. DNA for the CDR3: TGTGCCAGCTCACCACCCGGGCTAGCGGGAGAAGATACGCAGTATTTT.

CDR3 in DNA: TGCGCCAGCAGCCAAGAGTTCCTAGCGGGATACGAGCAGTACTTC. It encodes CASSQEFLAGYEQYF. The rearrangement links TRBV4-1 to TRBJ2-7, with 9 bases that match TRBD2. With V trimmed by 0 bases and J by 4 bases, 4 bases remained unmatched. The CDR3 consists of 15 residues. Germline V gene sequence: CDR1 MGHRA, CDR2 YSYEKL.

This sequence joins TRBV11-2 and TRBJ2-2; TRBD2 agrees at 8 bases. The length of the CDR3 is 17 residues. The germline V gene encodes CDR1 SGHAT and CDR2 FQNNGV. With 0 bases clipped from V and 4 bases from J, the junction kept 7 bases outside the gene matches. The CDR3, as DNA: TGTGCCAGCAGCTTAGATCATAGCGGGGTGGGCACCGGGGAGCTGTTTTTT. Translation: CASSLDHSGVGTGELFF.

This clone came up a few times. This rearrangement joins TRBV19 to TRBJ2-5; TRBD2 agrees at 11 bases. The germline gives CDR1 LNHDA, CDR2 SQIVND (reference sequence). This CDR3 region has 20 residues. After removal of 5 bases from V and 0 bases from J, the junction contained 17 bases not matched to a gene. CDR3 sequence reads: CASSSSPLAGARTYQETQYF. CDR3 in DNA: TGTGCCAGTAGTTCAAGCCCACTAGCGGGGGCCCGGACGTACCAAGAGACCCAGTACTTC.

With regard to this clone: Other DNA sequences of this sample code for an identical CDR3. The CDR3 nucleotides read TGTGCCAGCAGCCATGGGCTCTACAGGGGAGATCAGGAGACCCAGTACTTC. This sequence encodes CASSHGLYRGDQETQYF. The chain carries TRBV14 and TRBJ2-5; 7 bases fit TRBD1. CDR3 length equals 17 residues. The germline V gene encodes CDR1 SGHDN and CDR2 FVKESK. Losses at the gene ends were 3 bases for V and 5 bases for J; bases not matched to a gene: 15.

Comment on this clone: At one boundary the junction diverges from the germline segment, which might be a read error. V and J are TRBV2 and TRBJ1-5, with a tentative D call TRBD1 (5 bases). This CDR3 region has 15 residues. Germline lookup yields CDR1 SNHLY and CDR2 FYNNEI. CDR3 bases: TGTGCCAGCACTGAAGAGGGGTTAGGCAATCAGCCCCAGCATTTT. Amino acid sequence: CASTEEGLGNQPQHF.

This chain uses TRBV14 with TRBJ2-1; D is possibly TRBD1 (6 bases). Germline loops: CDR1 SGHDN, CDR2 FVKESK. The ends were cut back, 1 base at V and 10 bases at J, with 11 bases in the middle. This CDR3 region has 13 residues. CDR3 coding DNA: TGTGCCAGCAGCCAAGTAGTAGGGACAGAGCAGTTCTTC. Translated: CASSQVVGTEQFF.

This chain joins TRBV5-4 and TRBJ2-1; 11 positions agree with TRBD1. The CDR3 length is 20 residues. V lost 4 bases and J lost 8; bases outside the gene matches: 23. In germline, CDR1 is SGHNT, CDR2 YYREEE (reference sequence). The CDR3 sequence: CASSRSPGQGVEGGSDEQFF. The CDR3 coding sequence is TGTGCCAGCAGCAGATCACCGGGACAGGGGGTGGAAGGCGGGAGTGATGAGCAGTTCTTC.

This clone was detected once. CDR3 DNA: TGCGCCAGCAGCTTTCGACAGGGCTCCAGCAATCAGCCCCAGCATTTT. The encoded protein is CASSFRQGSSNQPQHF. The gene calls are TRBV4-1 and TRBJ1-5; 7 nucleotides match TRBD1. The CDR3 extends over 16 amino acids. J lost 1 base, V lost 5 bases, and 8 bases had no gene match. Germline-derived CDR1 and CDR2 are MGHRA and YSYEKL.

This chain uses TRBV19 with TRBJ2-7, with 8 bases identical to TRBD2. Germline loops: CDR1 LNHDA, CDR2 SQIVND (reference sequence). CDR3 length: 13 residues. J lost 6 bases, V lost 1 base, and 2 bases had no gene match. The CDR3 here is CASSIGGLGEQYF. In DNA, the CDR3 is TGTGCCAGTAGTATAGGGGGACTAGGCGAGCAGTACTTC.

V and J are TRBV6-5 and TRBJ2-7; TRBD2 matches 7 bases. Germline CDR1 and CDR2: MNHEY and SVGAGI. This CDR3 has 15 amino acids. J lost 2 bases, V lost 7 bases, and 11 bases had no gene match. CDR3 amino acids: CASKPGTINTYEQYF. In DNA form, the CDR3 reads TGTGCCAGCAAACCGGGGACTATAAATACCTACGAGCAGTACTTC.

This clone has just a few counts. V is TRBV28 and J is TRBJ2-5, with D hard to call. Looked up from germline, CDR1 is MDHEN and CDR2 is SYDVKM. Trimming took 5 bases from V and 5 from J, leaving 12 bases between them. The CDR3 sequence is 13 residues long. CDR3 sequence (DNA): TGTGCCAGCAGTACCCCGGGTAAGGAGACCCAGTACTTC. The encoded protein is CASSTPGKETQYF.

This rearrangement joins TRBV2 to TRBJ2-5, with D tentatively TRBD2 (5 bases). The J call may be in error: the DNA end matches TRBJ2-7 better. Germline V CDR1 and CDR2: SNHLY, FYNNEI. This CDR3 spans 16 amino acids. The CDR3: CASGGWRADLFYEQYF. DNA for the CDR3: TGTGCCAGCGGCGGGTGGCGGGCAGACCTTTTCTACGAGCAGTACTTC.